What follows are 22 T cell receptor beta chains derived from one specimen sequenced in a study of blood T cell repertoires in COVID-19. Method: immunoSEQ multiplex PCR; TCRdb's copy keeps in-frame clones and lacks some. The data contain around 60,000 clones, approximately 77% of them singletons. The specimen was peripheral blood. The receptors shown here come from a human donor in a cohort sampled during active COVID-19.

The chain employs TRBV5-4 and TRBJ1-2; D may be TRBD1 (6 bases). CDR3 length equals 12 residues. Trimming cost V 2 bases and J 6 bases, with 8 bases left between them. Looked up from germline, CDR1 is SGHNT and CDR2 is YYREEE (reference sequence). CDR3: CASSFPGDGYTF. The CDR3 DNA sequence: TGTGCCAGCAGCTTCCCAGGGGATGGCTACACCTTC. The entire variable domain, with the rest obtained from reference TRBV5-4 and TRBJ1-2, is as follows: ETGVTQSPTHLIKTRGQQVTLRCSSQSGHNTVSWYQQALGQGPQFIFQYYREEENGRGNFPPRFSGLQFPNYSSELNVNALELDDSALYLCASSFPGDGYTFGSGTRLTVV.

The V call is TRBV2, the J call TRBJ2-7; the match to TRBD1 covers 8 bases. Germline CDR1 and CDR2: SNHLY and FYNNEI. The CDR3 loop spans 12 amino acids. V trimming: 10 bases; J trimming: 13 bases; junction bases outside the gene matches: 15. Here the CDR3 DNA reads TGTGCCATCCTACCTCCAGGGGGCGAAGTCTACTTC. Protein: CAILPPGGEVYF.

This chain joins TRBV6-5 and TRBJ2-3, with a possible D match to TRBD2 (5 bases). The V end was cut by 6 bases, the J end by 2 bases, with 15 bases between. Germline V CDR1 and CDR2: MNHEY, SVGAGI. The CDR3 is 15 amino acids. For the CDR3, the DNA is TGTGCCAGCAGCTCACTAGTGTCGATCACAGATACGCAGTATTTT. Protein product: CASSSLVSITDTQYF.

The gene calls are TRBV7-2 and TRBJ2-3; TRBD2 matches 7 bases. This CDR3 has 14 amino acids. In germline, CDR1 is SGHTA, CDR2 FQGNSA. V lost 10 bases, J lost 3 bases, and 10 bases stayed unmatched. The CDR3, as DNA: TGTGCCACCCTCCGGCGGGAGAGTACAGATACGCAGTATTTT. Its protein is CATLRRESTDTQYF.

This clone was recorded once. This chain links TRBV10-3 with TRBJ1-6, with 8 bases lining up with TRBD1. V shed 10 bases, J shed 6 bases, and the junction held 11 bases outside the gene matches. CDR3 length: 15 amino acids. CDR1 and CDR2 from the germline V gene are ENHRY and SYGVKD. This CDR3 is CATRSGDRINSPLHF. CDR3 DNA: TGTGCCACCAGATCGGGGGACAGGATTAATTCACCCCTCCACTTT.

The table lists this clone with a count of one. The genes are TRBV18 and TRBJ1-2; D not certain. V lost 3 bases and J 2 bases, leaving 10 bases between the germline ends. The germline gives CDR1 KGHSH, CDR2 LQKENI. This CDR3 comprises 14 residues. The DNA of the CDR3 is TGTGCCAGCTCACCGGTGAACAGCAACTATGGCTACACCTTC. Translation gives CASSPVNSNYGYTF. The full variable domain, its missing parts supplied by reference TRBV18 and TRBJ1-2, is NAGVMQNPRHLVRRRGQEARLRCSPMKGHSHVYWYRQLPEEGLKFMVYLQKENIIDESGMPKERFSAEFPKEGPSILRIQQVVRGDSAAYFCASSPVNSNYGYTFGSGTRLTVV.

The chain recombines TRBV4-2 with TRBJ2-3; TRBD2 is a possible D gene (5 bases). Trimming stripped 0 bases from V and 5 bases from J, with 15 bases between. This CDR3 has 16 amino acids. Germline assignment: CDR1 LGHNA and CDR2 YNFKEQ. The CDR3 DNA is TGTGCCAGCAGCCAAGAAGGTGCCTCACGGGGAGATACGCAGTATTTT. Its translation is CASSQEGASRGDTQYF.

This chain uses TRBV5-4 with TRBJ2-7, with 7 positions matching TRBD1. This CDR3 region has 13 residues. Germline V lookup: CDR1 SGHNT, CDR2 YYREEE (reference sequence). V trimming: 5 bases; J trimming: 6 bases; junction bases outside the gene matches: 8. The CDR3 spells CASRRTGASEQYF. CDR3 nucleotides: TGTGCCAGCAGACGGACAGGCGCTTCCGAGCAGTACTTC.

This chain connects TRBV15 to TRBJ2-7; tentative D call: TRBD1 (6 bases). Trimming removed 0 bases at V and 4 bases at J, with 13 bases between. The CDR3 has 15 residues. Per germline, CDR1 LNHNV and CDR2 YYDKDF (reference sequence). The CDR3 DNA is TGTGCCACCAGCAGAGATGATGGGGGCGAGTACGAGCAGTACTTC. This gives the protein CATSRDDGGEYEQYF.

Only one count was recorded for this clone. V and J are TRBV5-4 and TRBJ2-5; TRBD2 matches 8 bases. Per germline, CDR1 SGHNT and CDR2 YYREEE (reference sequence). Germline trimming cut 0 bases from V and 4 bases from J; bases unmatched to any gene: 8. This CDR3 spans 16 amino acids. This CDR3 is CASSLDGAGGLETQYF. The CDR3 DNA follows: TGTGCCAGCAGCTTGGATGGCGCGGGGGGCCTAGAGACCCAGTACTTC.

The chain has TRBV6-1 and TRBJ1-1, with TRBD1 matching 9 bases. This CDR3 is built from 13 residues. Germline values: CDR1 MNHNS, CDR2 SASEGT. The V gene end was trimmed by 5 bases and the J gene end by 4 bases; junction bases not matched to a gene: 2. In nucleotides, the CDR3 is TGTGCCAGCAGTTCGACAGGGGGCACTGAAGCTTTCTTT. Residues: CASSSTGGTEAFF.

A few counts support this clone. The rearrangement links TRBV4-3 to TRBJ1-5; TRBD1 agrees at 7 bases. This CDR3 has 13 residues. V dropped 5 bases and J dropped 5; count of bases not matched to a gene: 3. Germline lookup yields CDR1 LGHNA and CDR2 YSLEER. Here the CDR3 reads CASSWDRYQPQHF. CDR3 nucleotides: TGCGCCAGCAGCTGGGACAGATATCAGCCCCAGCATTTT.

The chain has TRBV19 and TRBJ1-1; TRBD1 matches at 9 bases. Germline V gene lookup returns CDR1 LNHDA and CDR2 SQIVND (reference sequence). The ends lost 5 bases at V and 5 bases at J; junction bases unmatched: 12. CDR3 length: 16 amino acids. The CDR3 DNA sequence: TGTGCCAGTAGTGTTCTACAGGGGGCAATGGGTACTGAAGCTTTCTTT. It specifies CASSVLQGAMGTEAFF.

The chain carries TRBV5-4 and TRBJ2-1; 9 nucleotides match TRBD1. Germline-derived CDR1 and CDR2 are SGHNT and YYREEE (reference sequence). V lost 4 bases, J lost 5 bases, and 7 bases stayed unmatched. The CDR3 is 15 residues long. The CDR3 nucleotides are TGTGCCAGCAGCAGCGGACAGGGGAGGAACAATGAGCAGTTCTTC. Translating gives CASSSGQGRNNEQFF.

In this sample, this clone turned up a few times. The chain has TRBV19 and TRBJ1-5; TRBD1 might be the D (6 bases). This CDR3 has 15 residues. V was pared by 7 bases and J by 0 bases, with 13 bases between. CDR1 and CDR2 from the germline V gene are LNHDA and SQIVND (reference sequence). The CDR3 region is CASMAGAYSNQPQHF. The CDR3 DNA reads TGTGCCAGTATGGCGGGGGCTTATAGCAATCAGCCCCAGCATTTT.

The genes are TRBV3-1 (or the pseudogene TRBV3-2) and TRBJ2-3, with TRBD2 matching 13 bases. CDR1 LGHDT and CDR2 YNNKEL come from the germline V gene (reference sequence). The length of the CDR3 is 15 residues. Trimming at V came to 4 bases and at J to 4 bases, leaving 2 bases not matched to a gene. The CDR3 nucleotides read TGTGCCAGCAGCCGCACTAGCGGGGGGGCAGATACGCAGTATTTT. Protein product: CASSRTSGGADTQYF.

The chain uses TRBV27 and TRBJ1-2; 8 bases are shared with TRBD1. The CDR3 covers 13 residues. The junction had 5 bases not matched to a gene; V was cut back by 5 bases and J by 6 bases. The germline CDR1 and CDR2 sequences are MNHEY and SMNVEV (reference sequence). The CDR3 here is CASSPTGVNGYTF. The CDR3 DNA reads TGTGCCAGCAGTCCGACAGGGGTGAATGGCTACACCTTC.

This clone has just a few counts. V usage is TRBV19 and J usage is TRBJ2-7; 10 bases agree with TRBD2. The CDR3 has 21 amino acids. V shed 10 bases and J 3 bases; nucleotides not matched to a gene: 30. From germline, CDR1 is LNHDA and CDR2 SQIVND (reference sequence). The CDR3 sequence is CATPGLAIHVSPKVAYYEQYF. CDR3 nucleotide sequence: TGTGCCACCCCGGGACTAGCGATCCACGTCTCCCCGAAAGTTGCGTACTACGAGCAGTACTTC.

This clone has only a few counts. The gene calls are TRBV6-5 and TRBJ1-1; D unclear. CDR1 and CDR2 from the germline V gene are MNHEY and SVGAGI. This CDR3 comprises 13 residues. With 8 bases removed from V and 5 bases from J, the gap between germline ends came to 15 bases. The CDR3 DNA reads as TGTGCCAGCTGTAGCTCGTTCGGAACTGAAGCTTTCTTT. Translating gives CASCSSFGTEAFF.

The rearrangement uses TRBV2 and TRBJ1-1; D is undetermined. The ends were cut back, 7 bases at V and 1 base at J, with 7 bases in the middle. Germline CDR1 and CDR2: SNHLY and FYNNEI. CDR3 length: 12 amino acids. The DNA of the CDR3 is TGTGCCAGCACTACAGAGAACACTGAAGCTTTCTTT. Translated, it gives CASTTENTEAFF. Using reference TRBV2 and TRBJ1-1 for the parts outside the CDR3, the full variable domain is EPEVTQTPSHQVTQMGQEVILRCVPISNHLYFYWYRQILGQKVEFLVSFYNNEISEKSEIFDDQFSVERPDGSNFTLKIRSTKLEDSAMYFCASTTENTEAFFGQGTRLTVV.

This chain's CDR3 is CATGTSKNTGELFF. The CDR3 nucleotides read TGTGCCACCGGGACTAGCAAGAACACCGGGGAGCTGTTTTTT. The genes are TRBV6-5 and TRBJ2-2; 9 bases are a match to TRBD2. CDR1 is MNHEY and CDR2 is SVGAGI in the germline V gene. After removal of 10 bases from V and 1 base from J, the junction contained 4 bases not matched to a gene. CDR3 length: 14 residues.

This clone has only a few counts. The CDR3 DNA sequence: TGTGCCAGCAGCGTAGGAGATGCGGGGGCTGGTGAAGCTTTCTTT. It is translated as CASSVGDAGAGEAFF. The chain carries TRBV9 and TRBJ1-1; TRBD1 might be the D (6 bases). This CDR3 has 15 amino acids. CDR1 SGDLS and CDR2 YYNGEE come from the germline V gene. V was pared by 0 bases and J by 7 bases, with 16 bases between.